This TCR beta chain was found in a study of Ad26.COV2.S vaccination and SARS-CoV-2 variants. On the study more broadly: The donor belonged to the COV1001 Ad26.COV2.S trial arm.

The treatment is: 19 received Ad26.COV2.S at low or high dose, single or two shots; several received placebo; per-sample allocation not given. Sampling happened 63 days after the first vaccine or placebo injection. Study results and limitations: Non-spike TCR breadth was similar in vaccine and placebo recipients. Estimates derived from TCR breadth and depth analyses may have underestimated total T cell responses.

Some clones are missing from TCRdb's copy, which holds only in-frame ones; the method was immunoSEQ multiplex PCR. Found here are approximately 480,000 clones, roughly 85% of them singletons; the top ten hold about 13%. Of note for this clone: Its antigen is not identified.

The TCR comes from a person between 18 and 60 years old who received the Ad26.COV2.S COVID-19 vaccine or a placebo. Source: peripheral blood, taken in a trial of Ad26.COV2.S vaccine versus placebo.

CDR3 in DNA: TGTGCCAGCAGCTTTGGACTAGACCCTAGCACAGATACGCAGTATTTT. This encodes CASSFGLDPSTDTQYF. The chain employs TRBV5-6 and TRBJ2-3; 7 positions agree with TRBD2. The CDR3 is made up of 16 amino acids. The germline CDR1 and CDR2 sequences are SGHDT and YYEEEE. Trimming cost V 2 bases and J 0 bases; bases outside gene matches: 6.